This is a list of T cell receptor beta chains from one sample in a study of blood T cell repertoires in COVID-19. Data came from immunoSEQ multiplex PCR; TCRdb stores just in-frame clones and leaves some out. The table has approximately 150,000 clones, over 80% seen once. Sequenced: PBMCs or T cells enriched from blood (not recorded which). These receptors came from a man between 65 and 85 years old who had been exposed to COVID-19. CDR3s include the opening cysteine and the closing phenylalanine or tryptophan. A D gene is named only where the DNA matches it firmly. Size tells how often a clone was seen (once, few, many) or the class of an expanded clone, and some rows leave it out.

abundance: .
j_gene: TRBJ1-2
d_gene: .
v_gene: TRBV9
CDR3nt: TGTGCCAGCAGCGTAGGACGCCGGGGGGGGTATGGCTACACCTTC
CDR3aa: CASSVGRRGGYGYTF

abundance: .
j_gene: TRBJ2-3
d_gene: TRBD2
v_gene: TRBV9
CDR3nt: TGTGCCAGCAGCGTACTAGCGGGAGACGGGAATACGCAGTATTTT
CDR3aa: CASSVLAGDGNTQYF

abundance: .
j_gene: TRBJ2-5
d_gene: .
v_gene: TRBV14
CDR3nt: TGTGCCAGCAGCCGAGGGGACATGAGAGAGACCCAGTACTTC
CDR3aa: CASSRGDMRETQYF

abundance: .
j_gene: TRBJ1-2
d_gene: .
v_gene: TRBV19
CDR3nt: TGTGCCAGTAGTGTTCCGGGGGGTGTGGATGGCTACACCTTC
CDR3aa: CASSVPGGVDGYTF

abundance: few
j_gene: TRBJ1-6
d_gene: .
v_gene: TRBV6-1
CDR3nt: TGTGCCAGCAGTGAAGGAAGACAAAATAATTCACCCCTCCACTTT
CDR3aa: CASSEGRQNNSPLHF

abundance: .
j_gene: TRBJ1-1
d_gene: .
v_gene: TRBV12-3/TRBV12-4
CDR3nt: TGTGCCAGCAAAGGAGCGGGGAGCACTGAAGCTTTCTTT
CDR3aa: CASKGAGSTEAFF

abundance: once
j_gene: TRBJ2-3
d_gene: .
v_gene: TRBV5-6
CDR3nt: TGTGCCAGCAGCTCTCGTTGGGGCCAAAGCACAGATACGCAGTATTTT
CDR3aa: CASSSRWGQSTDTQYF

abundance: .
j_gene: TRBJ1-6
d_gene: .
v_gene: TRBV28
CDR3nt: TGTGCCAGCAGTTTCGGGGGTGGACCCCTCCACTTT
CDR3aa: CASSFGGGPLHF

abundance: once
j_gene: TRBJ2-3
d_gene: TRBD1
v_gene: TRBV28
CDR3nt: TGTGCCAGCAGTGTACCCGGGACAGGGACAGATACGCAGTATTTT
CDR3aa: CASSVPGTGTDTQYF

abundance: .
j_gene: TRBJ2-1
d_gene: TRBD1
v_gene: TRBV2
CDR3nt: TGTGCCAGCAGCCCTAGACAGGGGGGCTACAATGAGCAGTTCTTC
CDR3aa: CASSPRQGGYNEQFF

abundance: .
j_gene: TRBJ1-1
d_gene: .
v_gene: TRBV7-9
CDR3nt: TGTGCCAGCAGCTTAAACGGAGCTACCTTTGAAGCTTTCTTT
CDR3aa: CASSLNGATFEAFF

abundance: .
j_gene: TRBJ1-2
d_gene: TRBD1
v_gene: TRBV11-2
CDR3nt: TGTGCCAGCAGCCCATATGGACAGGGGATTTTCAGTCATGGCTACACCTTC
CDR3aa: CASSPYGQGIFSHGYTF

abundance: .
j_gene: TRBJ2-7
d_gene: .
v_gene: TRBV6-2/TRBV6-3
CDR3nt: TGTGCCAGCAGTTACGTCAGTCCAGGGCCGTACGAGCAGTACTTC
CDR3aa: CASSYVSPGPYEQYF

abundance: .
j_gene: TRBJ2-3
d_gene: .
v_gene: TRBV25-1
CDR3nt: TGTGCCAGCAGTGAATATATCGAGCGCTTCGCAGATACGCAGTATTTT
CDR3aa: CASSEYIERFADTQYF

abundance: few
j_gene: TRBJ1-5
d_gene: TRBD1
v_gene: TRBV5-1
CDR3nt: TGCGCCAGCAGCACCGGGACAGGCGGTCAGCCCCAGCATTTT
CDR3aa: CASSTGTGGQPQHF

abundance: .
j_gene: TRBJ2-7
d_gene: .
v_gene: TRBV4-1
CDR3nt: TGCGCCAGCAGCCAACTGGAGGGTGCCTACGAGCAGTACTTC
CDR3aa: CASSQLEGAYEQYF

abundance: .
j_gene: TRBJ2-2
d_gene: .
v_gene: TRBV3-1/TRBV3-2
CDR3nt: TGTGCCAGCAGCCTTCCGGGACTGGGTCCCGGGGAGCTGTTTTTT
CDR3aa: CASSLPGLGPGELFF

abundance: .
j_gene: TRBJ1-2
d_gene: .
v_gene: TRBV28
CDR3nt: TGTGCCAGCCTCGTAGCGGGTAGCTTTCATGGCTACACCTTC
CDR3aa: CASLVAGSFHGYTF

abundance: .
j_gene: TRBJ1-1
d_gene: .
v_gene: TRBV20-1
CDR3nt: TGCAGTGCTACTACAGGGTTTCAAGCTTTCTTT
CDR3aa: CSATTGFQAFF

abundance: .
j_gene: TRBJ2-1
d_gene: .
v_gene: TRBV7-2
CDR3nt: TGTGCCAGCAGTTTCCAGGTGGGACTTAACAATGAGCAGTTCTTC
CDR3aa: CASSFQVGLNNEQFF

abundance: .
j_gene: TRBJ2-1
d_gene: TRBD2
v_gene: TRBV5-4
CDR3nt: TGTGCCAGCAGCTTGGTTCTAGCGGGGACCAATGAGCAGTTCTTC
CDR3aa: CASSLVLAGTNEQFF

abundance: once
j_gene: TRBJ1-1
d_gene: TRBD1
v_gene: TRBV3-1/TRBV3-2
CDR3nt: TGTGCCAGCAGCCGACCGCCCGGGACAGGGAACACTGAAGCTTTCTTT
CDR3aa: CASSRPPGTGNTEAFF

abundance: .
j_gene: TRBJ1-2
d_gene: .
v_gene: TRBV2
CDR3nt: TGTGCCAGCAGTGAAGCAGGAACAGCTGGCTACACCTTC
CDR3aa: CASSEAGTAGYTF

abundance: .
j_gene: TRBJ1-6
d_gene: .
v_gene: TRBV7-6
CDR3nt: TGTGCCAGCAGCTTAATGTTTGGGGCGAGTAATTCACCCCTCCACTTT
CDR3aa: CASSLMFGASNSPLHF

abundance: .
j_gene: TRBJ2-3
d_gene: .
v_gene: TRBV7-2
CDR3nt: TGTGCCAGCAGCCCCCGGGGCGGGACCACAGATACGCAGTATTTT
CDR3aa: CASSPRGGTTDTQYF

abundance: .
j_gene: TRBJ2-6
d_gene: .
v_gene: TRBV28
CDR3nt: TGTGCCAGCAGCCGCCACCCAGGGGCTGGGGCCAACGTCCTGACTTTC
CDR3aa: CASSRHPGAGANVLTF

abundance: .
j_gene: TRBJ1-6
d_gene: TRBD1
v_gene: TRBV28
CDR3nt: TGTGCCAGCAGTTCGGGTCAGATGGGACAGATTAATTCACCCCTCCACTTT
CDR3aa: CASSSGQMGQINSPLHF

abundance: .
j_gene: TRBJ1-5
d_gene: .
v_gene: TRBV2
CDR3nt: TGTGCCAGCAGTGAGGAGGGGCAGACCCCCCAGCATTTT
CDR3aa: CASSEEGQTPQHF

abundance: .
j_gene: TRBJ2-1
d_gene: TRBD1
v_gene: TRBV5-1
CDR3nt: TGCGCCAGCAGCTTGGCCCTAGGACAGGGGAATGAGCAGTTCTTC
CDR3aa: CASSLALGQGNEQFF

abundance: .
j_gene: TRBJ1-2
d_gene: .
v_gene: TRBV3-1/TRBV3-2
CDR3nt: TGTGCCAGCAGCCAACAGGGAGGAGGCTACACCTTC
CDR3aa: CASSQQGGGYTF

abundance: .
j_gene: TRBJ1-4
d_gene: .
v_gene: TRBV6-5
CDR3nt: TGTGCCAGCAGTTACTCCGGGGGTGGGGAAAAACTGTTTTTT
CDR3aa: CASSYSGGGEKLFF